A single sample is the source of the 19 T cell receptor beta chains below, sequenced in a study of T-cell reconstitution after alpha-beta-depleted transplantation in children. Molecular barcoding with unique molecular identifiers was used for the TCRbeta library. MiXCR, run by TCRdb on the PCR reads, gives a single entry per CDR3 protein. The table records approximately 290,000 distinct CDR3 sequences, 11% of them present only once. The material sequenced was peripheral blood, taken 180 days after TCRalphabeta/CD19-depleted stem cell transplant. The source of these receptors is a male patient between 2 and 9 years old who had a stem cell transplant for chronic granulomatous disease, so the T cells may come from the graft donor.

There are many counts of this clonotype. The rearrangement uses TRBV10-3 and TRBJ2-5; D might be TRBD2 (6 bases). Germline V gene sequence: CDR1 ENHRY, CDR2 SYGVKD. The length of the CDR3 is 15 residues. The V end was cut by 3 bases, the J end by 3 bases, with 14 bases between. The CDR3: CAISDLAAGKETQYF. The CDR3, as DNA: TGTGCCATCAGTGATTTAGCGGCTGGGAAAGAGACCCAGTACTTC.

This clonotype was observed at least ten times. The genes are TRBV6-2 or TRBV6-3 and TRBJ2-7, with 9 nucleotides matching TRBD2. V lost 1 base, J lost 2 bases, and 9 bases stayed unmatched. The CDR3 totals 17 residues. Looked up from germline, CDR1 is MNHEY and CDR2 is SVGEGT. CDR3 sequence reads: CASSYWLAGKPTYEQYF. The CDR3 region has the DNA TGTGCCAGCAGTTACTGGCTAGCGGGAAAACCTACCTACGAGCAGTACTTC.

Ten or more counts support this clonotype. The rearrangement uses TRBV6-1 and TRBJ2-7, with 10 bases identical to TRBD1. The CDR3 is made up of 15 amino acids. Trimming at V came to 4 bases and at J to 5 bases, leaving 8 bases not matched to a gene. Germline V lookup: CDR1 MNHNS, CDR2 SASEGT. The CDR3 DNA follows: TGTGCCAGCAGTGTGGTCGGGACAGGGGTCAACGAGCAGTACTTC. Translating it yields CASSVVGTGVNEQYF.

This clonotype has at least ten counts. The rearrangement joins TRBV5-1 to TRBJ1-6; 7 bases are shared with TRBD1. V gave up 4 bases and J gave up 15 bases; unmatched junction bases: 13. The CDR3 sequence is 14 residues long. CDR1 SGHRS and CDR2 YFSETQ come from the germline V gene. The CDR3 DNA reads TGCGCCAGCAGCAAAGGACAGGTGTGGGATCTCCTCCACTTT. Its protein product is CASSKGQVWDLLHF.

This clonotype was recorded at least ten times. The rearrangement links TRBV6-1 to TRBJ2-3, with 9 bases aligning to TRBD1. V lost 6 bases to trimming and J lost 3 bases; unmatched junction nucleotides: 10. Germline CDR1 and CDR2: MNHNS and SASEGT. The CDR3 extends over 16 amino acids. The CDR3: CASRKQGALPTDTQYF. DNA for the CDR3: TGTGCCAGCAGAAAACAGGGGGCCCTCCCTACAGATACGCAGTATTTT.

This clonotype was picked up a small number of times. The rearrangement joins TRBV25-1 to TRBJ2-1; 11 positions agree with TRBD2. CDR1 is MGHDK, CDR2 SYGVNS, per germline. Trimming took 4 bases from V and 3 from J; bases not matched to a gene: 2. This CDR3 is built from 15 residues. The CDR3 DNA sequence: TGTGCCAGCAGTGCACTAGCGGGAGACTACAATGAGCAGTTCTTC. Its translation is CASSALAGDYNEQFF. Supplemented by reference TRBV25-1 and TRBJ2-1, the full variable domain reads EADIYQTPRYLVIGTGKKITLECSQTMGHDKMYWYQQDPGMELHLIHYSYGVNSTEKGDLSSESTVSRIRTEHFPLTLESARPSHTSQYLCASSALAGDYNEQFFGPGTRLTVL.

In regard to this clonotype: This clone may be a read error of a much larger clone one base away. The chain carries TRBV7-8 and TRBJ1-2; D is undetermined. The CDR3 totals 14 residues. Germline loops: CDR1 SGHVS, CDR2 FQNEAQ. The V gene lost 5 bases and the J gene lost 6 bases, with 16 bases spanning the gap. CDR3 nucleotide sequence: TGTGCCAGCAGCCCCAGTCACGGGGAGAATGGCTACACCTTC. Protein: CASSPSHGENGYTF.

In this sample, this clonotype turned up many times. The chain joins TRBV18 to TRBJ2-1, with TRBD2 matching 10 bases. Germline assignment: CDR1 KGHSH and CDR2 LQKENI. V was pared by 0 bases and J by 8 bases, with 4 bases of the junction left unmatched. The CDR3 length is 15 residues. CDR3 residues: CASSPPSSGGYEQFF. The DNA of the CDR3 is TGTGCCAGCTCACCACCCTCTAGCGGGGGTTATGAGCAGTTCTTC.

This clonotype was picked up a small number of times. The chain combines TRBV14 with TRBJ1-4; D is undetermined. The CDR3 runs to 16 residues. The V gene lost 1 base and the J gene lost 0 bases, with 9 bases spanning the gap. CDR1 is SGHDN and CDR2 is FVKESK in the germline V gene. In nucleotides, the CDR3 is TGTGCCAGCAGCCAAGCCCAGGCGGCAACTAATGAAAAACTGTTTTTT. It encodes CASSQAQAATNEKLFF.

The chain recombines TRBV4-1 with TRBJ2-2; D possibly corresponds to TRBD2 (5 bases). This CDR3 contains 16 residues. Germline V gene lookup returns CDR1 MGHRA and CDR2 YSYEKL. V dropped 4 bases and J dropped 1 base, with 13 bases sitting between them. The CDR3 spells CASSPTAEVNTGELFF. The CDR3 nucleotides are TGCGCCAGCAGCCCAACGGCGGAGGTGAACACCGGGGAGCTGTTTTTT.

CDR3 residues: CASSGPSGGNTGELFF. The CDR3 DNA reads TGTGCCAGCAGCGGGCCTAGCGGGGGGAACACCGGGGAGCTGTTTTTT. The J gene is TRBJ2-2, the V gene TRBV7-9, with 10 bases fitting TRBD2. Germline V gene data show CDR1 as SEHNR and CDR2 as FQNEAQ (reference sequence). J gave up 1 base and V 5 bases, and 4 bases lay outside the gene matches. The CDR3 length is 16 residues.

This clonotype was observed many times. The rearrangement uses TRBV27 and TRBJ2-7; D is possibly TRBD1 or TRBD2 (6 bases each). CDR3 size: 16 residues. V lost 3 bases to trimming and J lost 6 bases, with 21 bases between them. Per the germline V gene, CDR1 is MNHEY and CDR2 is SMNVEV (reference sequence). CDR3: CASSFLSVGGEGEQYF. CDR3 coding DNA: TGTGCCAGCAGTTTTCTCAGTGTGGGGGGCGAGGGCGAGCAGTACTTC.

This clonotype has at least ten counts. The genes are TRBV4-1 and TRBJ1-2; D is unresolved. This CDR3 has 12 amino acids. Looked up from germline, CDR1 is MGHRA and CDR2 is YSYEKL. Trimming took off 3 bases at V and 5 bases at J, with 7 bases between the two ends. DNA of the CDR3: TGCGCCAGCAGCCAGCTGGGGTATGGCTACACCTTC. This sequence encodes CASSQLGYGYTF.

This clonotype appeared many times. The chain joins TRBV6-1 to TRBJ1-5; TRBD1 matches 9 bases. Per the germline V gene, CDR1 is MNHNS and CDR2 is SASEGT. The CDR3 contains 17 residues. J lost 6 bases, V lost 0 bases, and 9 bases had no gene match. Here the CDR3 reads CASSEAGTGYFSQPQHF. The CDR3, as DNA: TGTGCCAGCAGTGAAGCTGGGACAGGGTATTTCAGTCAGCCCCAGCATTTT.

The V gene is TRBV20-1, the J gene TRBJ2-5; no firm D call. The CDR3 sequence is 16 residues long. The germline V gene encodes CDR1 DFQATT and CDR2 SNEGSKA (reference sequence). The ends were cut back, 2 bases at V and 2 bases at J, with 18 bases in the middle. The CDR3 protein is CSARPALSALQETQYF. The CDR3 coding sequence is TGCAGTGCTAGACCCGCTCTCAGCGCGCTTCAAGAGACCCAGTACTTC.

This clonotype came up many times. This chain links TRBV12-3 or TRBV12-4 with TRBJ1-4; TRBD1 matches at 9 bases. Trimming took 4 bases from V and 5 from J; bases not matched to a gene: 2. CDR3 length: 14 residues. The CDR3 here is CASSWTGENEKLFF. Here the CDR3 DNA reads TGTGCCAGCAGTTGGACAGGGGAAAATGAAAAACTGTTTTTT.

This clonotype was picked up many times. The chain links TRBV21-1 to TRBJ2-7; the table calls TRBD1, which could not be checked here. TRBV21-1 is classified as a pseudogene. The CDR3 covers 16 residues. This CDR3 is CASSKDIRDRNYEQYF. DNA for the CDR3: TGTGCCAGCAGCAAAGATATCCGGGACAGAAACTACGAGCAGTACTTC.

This clonotype came up many times. The V call is TRBV28, the J call TRBJ1-6; D remains unclear. The CDR3 covers 11 residues. Between the trimmed V and J ends, which lost 3 bases and 15 bases, there was a span of 9 bases. Germline V gene sequence: CDR1 MDHEN, CDR2 SYDVKM. The CDR3 DNA sequence: TGTGCCAGCAGTTTCCGGGAATACCTCCACTTT. This gives the protein CASSFREYLHF.

This clonotype occurred many times. This rearrangement joins TRBV12-5 to TRBJ2-7; tentatively, D is TRBD2 (6 bases). Trimming took 5 bases from V and 7 from J, leaving 18 bases between them. Per germline, CDR1 LGHNT and CDR2 FRNRAP. The CDR3 has 14 amino acids. CDR3 in DNA: TGTGCTAGTGGTCCCGAGGAGGGAGAAATTGAGCAGTACTTC. This translates into CASGPEEGEIEQYF.